This T cell receptor (beta chain) was identified in a study of long-term antiretroviral therapy in people with HIV. Turning to the study itself: The oldest samples precede the 2015 immediate-ART recommendation by about a decade.

Whole-study results and caveats: Clones that expanded before ART (that is, prior to treatment) dominated the repertoire at all time points. ART adherence, viral resistance and therapy changes were not recorded.

As regards this clone: Its specificity is unknown.

The assay used was immunoSEQ (version v3.0), run at survey level. TCRdb's table, derived via immunoSEQ multiplex PCR, lists solely in-frame clones and lacks some. The table has over 40,000 clones, roughly 96% seen once. Source: unsorted PBMCs, taken 3.7 years after starting antiretroviral therapy. The origin of this receptor is a woman aged 50 to 60 with HIV.

CDR3 bases: TGTGCCAGCAGCGTAGATGGGGGGTTGAGATATAATTCACCCCTCCACTTT. Amino acid sequence: CASSVDGGLRYNSPLHF. The rearrangement links TRBV9 to TRBJ1-6, with D tentatively TRBD1 (5 bases). The V end was cut by 0 bases, the J end by 4 bases, with 14 bases between. There are 17 residues in the CDR3. Germline V gives CDR1 SGDLS, CDR2 YYNGEE.